This TCR beta chain is drawn from a study of T cell responses to AZD1222 COVID-19 vaccine. Study details: Second doses were pooled across both intervals (about 4 or about 12 weeks). The study, taken as a whole, reports: The peak T cell response came first, and repertoires were sampled only after it. Among spike-specific TCRs, nearly half reportedly target unmutated variant regions.

Clones were read by immunoSEQ multiplex PCR, and TCRdb kept only the in-frame ones, dropping some. The repertoire holds roughly 150,000 clones, with around 93% as singletons. A remark on this clone: Its specificity is not known.

The sample here was peripheral blood, taken on day 0 of AZD1222 vaccination. The receptor's source is an adult in good health.

The CDR3 DNA reads as TGCGCCAGCAGCTTCGGGGGAGTAGCAACCGGGGAGCTGTTTTTT. It yields the protein CASSFGGVATGELFF. The chain has TRBV5-1 and TRBJ2-2; tentatively, D is TRBD2 (6 bases). The germline V and J ends were trimmed by 2 bases and 5 bases, with 13 bases remaining between them. Germline CDR1 and CDR2: SGHRS and YFSETQ. This CDR3 region has 15 residues.